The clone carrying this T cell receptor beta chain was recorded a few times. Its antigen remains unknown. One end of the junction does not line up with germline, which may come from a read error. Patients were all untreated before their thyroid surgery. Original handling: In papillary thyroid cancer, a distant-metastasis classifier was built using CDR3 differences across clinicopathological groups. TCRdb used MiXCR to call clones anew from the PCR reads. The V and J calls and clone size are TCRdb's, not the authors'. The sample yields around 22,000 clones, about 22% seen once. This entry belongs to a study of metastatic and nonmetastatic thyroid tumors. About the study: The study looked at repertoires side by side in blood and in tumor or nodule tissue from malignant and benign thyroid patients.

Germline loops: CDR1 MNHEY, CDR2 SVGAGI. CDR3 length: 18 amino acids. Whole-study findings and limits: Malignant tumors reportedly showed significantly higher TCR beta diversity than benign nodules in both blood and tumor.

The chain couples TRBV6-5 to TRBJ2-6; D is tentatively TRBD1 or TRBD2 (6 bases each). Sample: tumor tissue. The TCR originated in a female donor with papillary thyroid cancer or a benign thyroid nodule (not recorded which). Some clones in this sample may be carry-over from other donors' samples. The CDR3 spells CARAEGGRRITGANVLTF. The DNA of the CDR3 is TGTGCCAGGGCGGAAGGGGGGCGCCGGATCACTGGGGCCAACGTACTGACTTTC.